This T cell receptor (beta chain) was captured by sequencing in a study of T cell responses to AZD1222 COVID-19 vaccine. Regarding the study as a whole: Donors were mostly white British, more females; clonal diversity possibly underestimated. Baseline seropositives among AZD1222 recipients totaled only five or six. Close to half of all spike-specific TCRs reportedly target regions of the variants that are unmutated. Regions 160-218 and 743-854 held dominance among vaccine-associated CD4 TCRs, which spanned spike.

Deletions cut 5 bases from V and 6 bases from J, with 17 bases between. Germline CDR1 reads SGHTA; CDR2 reads FQGNSA. This CDR3 has 16 amino acids. For this clone: Its antigen is undetermined.

The method was immunoSEQ multiplex PCR; TCRdb's version includes in-frame clones alone and lacks a portion of them. Among under 150,000 clones listed, about nine tenths were seen once. The material sequenced was peripheral blood, taken on day 0 of MenACWY control vaccination. The rearrangement uses TRBV7-2 and TRBJ1-6, with D uncertain. This TCR was recovered from an adult in good health. The CDR3 coding sequence is TGTGCCAGCAGCCCCGAAAGTAGGACGGTTAATTCACCCCTCCACTTT. Its protein product is CASSPESRTVNSPLHF.